This T cell receptor (beta chain) was captured in a study of CXCR3-negative and CXCR3-positive naive CD8 T cells. From germline, CDR1 is ENHRY and CDR2 SYGVKD. The CDR3 is 16 amino acids. With UMI labels, 5' RACE was used to prepare the TRB cDNA libraries. TCRdb reanalyzed the 5' RACE reads and collapses them to one entry per CDR3 protein, without DNA. Listed are roughly 100,000 distinct CDR3 sequences; approximately 0.99% falls within the top ten. This sequence joins TRBV10-3 and TRBJ2-7; TCRdb returns TRBD2, unconfirmable since there is no DNA. The TCR was taken from a human donor in good health. Some clones in this sample may be carry-over from other donors' samples. Sequenced: naive CXCR3- CD8+ T cells from blood. As for subset: CD45RO-CCR7+CD27+CD95- naive CD8+ T cells lacking CXCR3 (TNR3-). CDR3 sequence: CAISESWTSGSYEQYF.